The sequence of this TCR beta chain was determined in a study of blood T cell repertoires in COVID-19. As for the study in general: Donors in the United States, Italy and Spain gave samples during acute or convalescent COVID-19.

The CDR3 spans 17 residues. Profiling relied on immunoSEQ multiplex PCR, and the TCRdb table lists in-frame clones only, not all of them. The top ten clones hold 7.9% of a sample with approximately 220,000 clones, around 85% of them seen once. This rearrangement joins TRBV1 to TRBJ2-5; the table's D gene call, TRBD2, was not cross checked with the DNA. TRBV1 is given as a pseudogene. This sequence was found in an elderly woman with acute or convalescent COVID-19. The sample taken for sequencing was peripheral blood. CDR3 nucleotides: TGCACCAGCAGCCAAGAGACGACTAGCGGGCCTCAAGAGACCCAGTACTTC. The encoded protein is CTSSQETTSGPQETQYF.